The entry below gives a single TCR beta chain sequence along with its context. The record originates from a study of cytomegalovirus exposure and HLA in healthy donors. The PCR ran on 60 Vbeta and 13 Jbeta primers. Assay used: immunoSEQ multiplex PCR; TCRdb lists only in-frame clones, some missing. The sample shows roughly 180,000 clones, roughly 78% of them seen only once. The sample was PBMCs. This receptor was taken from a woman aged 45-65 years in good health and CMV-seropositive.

The CDR3 sequence is CASSWDRATHSTF. CDR3 DNA sequence: TGTGCCAGCAGCTGGGACAGGGCCACGCACTCTACCTTC. The chain carries TRBV5-6 and TRBJ1-2, with 9 bases matching TRBD1. The length of the CDR3 is 13 residues. V lost 3 bases and J lost 14; bases outside the gene matches: 11. The germline V gene encodes CDR1 SGHDT and CDR2 YYEEEE. The variable domain in full, with the rest retrieved from reference TRBV5-6 and TRBJ1-2, is DAGVTQSPTHLIKTRGQQVTLRCSPKSGHDTVSWYQQALGQGPQFIFQYYEEEERQRGNFPDRFSGHQFPNYSSELNVNALLLGDSALYLCASSWDRATHSTFGSGTRLTVV.